This TCR beta chain originates from a study of shared clonotypes between healthy human individuals. Notes on the study in general: Investigators expected sequencing depth to affect clonotype sharing among donors. When compared with the clonotypes that were shared by all four sorted-subset donors, the non-shared clonotypes turned out to have lower generation probabilities. Although depth was large, rarefaction showed that sequencing of the sorted subsets was incomplete.

As to this clone: Its antigen remains unknown.

The V and J ends lost 10 bases and 3 bases respectively, with 12 bases between them. CDR3 size: 12 residues. Germline assignment: CDR1 SGHAT and CDR2 FQNNGV. Clones were sequenced by immunoSEQ multiplex PCR, and TCRdb holds only the in-frame ones, with some missing. The sample includes over 700,000 clones, around 70% seen only once; the top ten take around 1.7%. The chain carries TRBV11-2 and TRBJ2-5; D unclear. This clonotype was obtained from a woman under 40 in good health. The source material was memory CD4+ T cells sorted from blood. Described subset: CD45RA-negative fraction. The DNA of the CDR3 is TGTGCCACAAGCCTAGGTGAAGAGACCCAGTACTTC. Translated: CATSLGEETQYF.